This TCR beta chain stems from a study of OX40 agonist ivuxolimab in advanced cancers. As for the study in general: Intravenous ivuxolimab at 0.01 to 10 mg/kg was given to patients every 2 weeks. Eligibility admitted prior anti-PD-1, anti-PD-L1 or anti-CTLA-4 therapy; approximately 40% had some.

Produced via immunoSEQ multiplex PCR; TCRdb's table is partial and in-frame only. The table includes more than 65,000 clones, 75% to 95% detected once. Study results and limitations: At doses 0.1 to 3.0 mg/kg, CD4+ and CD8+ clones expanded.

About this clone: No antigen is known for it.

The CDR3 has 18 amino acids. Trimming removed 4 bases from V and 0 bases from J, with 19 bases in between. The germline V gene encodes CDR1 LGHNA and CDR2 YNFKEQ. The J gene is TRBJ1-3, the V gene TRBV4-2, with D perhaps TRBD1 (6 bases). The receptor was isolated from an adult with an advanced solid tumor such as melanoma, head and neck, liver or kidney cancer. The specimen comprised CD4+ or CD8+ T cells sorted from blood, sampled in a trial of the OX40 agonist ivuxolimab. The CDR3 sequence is CASSPEPQGLSSGNTIYF. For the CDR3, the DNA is TGTGCCAGCAGCCCGGAGCCCCAGGGGCTGAGCTCTGGAAACACCATATATTTT.